The 8 T cell receptor beta chains reported below all come from one sample, sequenced in a study of vaccination effects on CD4 cells after COVID-19. Antigen-specific CD4+ T cells were expanded (with viral peptide pools) by the ViraFEST assay ahead of sequencing. With roughly 10 days of culture completed, CD4+ T cells were isolated. Sometime from March through December 2020, the person acquired a SARS-CoV-2 infection that PCR confirmed. Sequencing used immunoSEQ multiplex PCR; TCRdb keeps in-frame clones, though not all of them. The sample lists approximately 28,000 clones, 75% to 85% occurring once. These receptors are not linked to any known antigen. Here the sequenced sample was CD4+ T cells from PBMCs cultured with HCoV-NL63 spike peptides, taken before COVID-19 vaccination. The receptors originated from a human donor who had a prior SARS-CoV-2 infection.

This clone was observed a few times. This chain connects TRBV2 to TRBJ2-5; D perhaps matches TRBD1 (6 bases). Germline CDR1 is SNHLY and CDR2 is FYNNEI. The CDR3 extends over 11 amino acids. Trimming removed 6 bases from V and 6 bases from J, with 8 bases in between. This CDR3 reads CASRGAKTQYF. CDR3 DNA sequence: TGTGCCAGCAGGGGGGCTAAGACCCAGTACTTC. Full variable domain (rest looked up from reference TRBV2 and TRBJ2-5): EPEVTQTPSHQVTQMGQEVILRCVPISNHLYFYWYRQILGQKVEFLVSFYNNEISEKSEIFDDQFSVERPDGSNFTLKIRSTKLEDSAMYFCASRGAKTQYFGPGTRLLVL.

CDR3: CASSRTRSQETQYF. As DNA, the CDR3 is TGTGCCAGCAGTCGAACCCGTTCCCAAGAGACCCAGTACTTC. The chain joins TRBV2 to TRBJ2-5; D remains unclear. This CDR3 spans 14 amino acids. V dropped 5 bases and J dropped 1 base, with 11 bases sitting between them. Germline assignment: CDR1 SNHLY and CDR2 FYNNEI.

CDR3 nucleotide sequence: TGTGCCAGCAGTCTGCGCTACAGGGCCACGGTCGATTCTGGGGCCAACGTCCTGACTTTC. This sequence encodes CASSLRYRATVDSGANVLTF. The V call is TRBV27, the J call TRBJ2-6; possible D gene TRBD1, 6 bases. Germline V gives CDR1 MNHEY, CDR2 SMNVEV (reference sequence). The CDR3 totals 20 residues. V shed 5 bases and J shed 1 base, with 24 bases lying between them.

The rearrangement links TRBV7-2 to TRBJ1-1; 11 bases match TRBD1. Per the germline V gene, CDR1 is SGHTA and CDR2 is FQGNSA. V lost 1 base, J lost 5 bases, and 9 bases stayed unmatched. This CDR3 is 17 amino acids long. The CDR3 protein is CASSLERAGTGGTEAFF. CDR3 coding DNA: TGTGCCAGCAGCTTAGAAAGAGCCGGGACAGGGGGTACTGAAGCTTTCTTT. The full variable domain, completed using reference TRBV7-2 and TRBJ1-1, is GAGVSQSPSNKVTEKGKDVELRCDPISGHTALYWYRQSLGQGLEFLIYFQGNSAPDKSGLPSDRFSAERTGGSVSTLTIQRTQQEDSAVYLCASSLERAGTGGTEAFFGQGTRLTVV.

The chain recombines TRBV9 with TRBJ2-1; 7 bases line up with TRBD2. The CDR3 totals 16 residues. Germline CDR1 reads SGDLS; CDR2 reads YYNGEE. J was trimmed by 9 bases and V by 3 bases; bases with no gene match: 15. This CDR3 is CASSDLAGDLRGEQFF. CDR3 DNA: TGTGCCAGCAGCGATCTCGCGGGAGACCTCCGGGGTGAGCAGTTCTTC.

The V call is TRBV7-2, the J call TRBJ2-3; 9 nucleotides agree with TRBD2. The junction had 6 bases not matched to a gene; V was cut back by 0 bases and J by 5 bases. The germline V gene has CDR1 SGHTA and CDR2 FQGNSA. The CDR3 contains 16 residues. The CDR3 reads CASSLAPTSGIDTQYF. Here the CDR3 DNA reads TGTGCCAGCAGCTTAGCGCCGACTAGCGGAATAGATACGCAGTATTTT.

The chain uses TRBV5-1 and TRBJ2-3, with 8 bases aligning to TRBD2. Trimming cost V 5 bases and J 4 bases; bases outside gene matches: 6. Germline V gives CDR1 SGHRS, CDR2 YFSETQ. The CDR3 loop spans 14 amino acids. The CDR3, as DNA: TGCGCCAGCAGACCGGGGGGGCCGGCAGATACGCAGTATTTT. Translation: CASRPGGPADTQYF.

The J gene is TRBJ2-3, the V gene TRBV12-3 or TRBV12-4; 7 bases are a match to TRBD2. CDR3 length equals 13 residues. V lost 5 bases, J lost 6 bases, and 5 bases stayed unmatched. The CDR3 sequence is CASSGDYRDTQYF. DNA of the CDR3: TGTGCCAGCAGTGGGGACTACAGGGATACGCAGTATTTT.